This T cell receptor beta chain was obtained from a study of shared clonotypes between healthy human individuals. Study-level background: The people who gave samples were two women and a few men aged 18 to 49. Findings of the study overall: Sharing across four donors was highest in naive CD4 (roughly 5%) and lowest in memory CD8 (roughly 0.4%). Naive subsets, compared against memory subsets, generally had larger estimated richness values.

The CDR3 is 13 amino acids. V was trimmed by 2 bases and J by 0 bases, leaving 6 bases between them. From germline, CDR1 is SGHRS and CDR2 YFSETQ. Notes on this clone: Its antigen is still unknown. Additional DNA sequences in this sample encode the identical CDR3.

The authors ran the assay at deep level. TCRdb's copy holds only in-frame clones and misses some; the assay was immunoSEQ multiplex PCR. The sample lists 850,000 to 1,200,000 clones, about 70% occurring once. Sample: memory CD4+ T cells sorted from blood. Subset denoted: CD45RA-negative fraction. The clonotype was recovered from a man between 18 and 29 years old in good health. This rearrangement joins TRBV5-1 to TRBJ2-7; D is unclear. CDR3 DNA: TGCGCCAGCAGCTTATTGAGCTCCTACGAGCAGTACTTC. Translated, it gives CASSLLSSYEQYF. Together with reference TRBV5-1 and TRBJ2-7, the CDR3 gives the full variable domain: KAGVTQTPRYLIKTRGQQVTLSCSPISGHRSVSWYQQTPGQGLQFLFEYFSETQRNKGNFPGRFSGRQFSNSRSEMNVSTLELGDSALYLCASSLLSSYEQYFGPGTRLTVT.